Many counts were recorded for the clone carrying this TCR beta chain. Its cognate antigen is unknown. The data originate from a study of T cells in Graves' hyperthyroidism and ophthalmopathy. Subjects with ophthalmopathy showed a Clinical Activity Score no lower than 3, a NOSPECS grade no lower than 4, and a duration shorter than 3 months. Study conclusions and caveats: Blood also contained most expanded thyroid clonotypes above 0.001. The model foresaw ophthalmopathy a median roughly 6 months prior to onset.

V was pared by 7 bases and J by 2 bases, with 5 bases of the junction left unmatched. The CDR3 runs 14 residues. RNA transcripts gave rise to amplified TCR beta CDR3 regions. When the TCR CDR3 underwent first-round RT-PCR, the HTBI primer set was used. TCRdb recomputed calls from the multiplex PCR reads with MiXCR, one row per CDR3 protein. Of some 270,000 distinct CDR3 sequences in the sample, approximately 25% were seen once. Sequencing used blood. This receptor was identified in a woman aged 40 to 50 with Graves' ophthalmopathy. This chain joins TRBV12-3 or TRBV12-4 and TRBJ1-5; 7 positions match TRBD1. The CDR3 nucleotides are TGTGCCAGCAACCCCGGACAGGGCAATCAGCCCCAGCATTTT. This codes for CASNPGQGNQPQHF.